Shown below are 9 T cell receptor beta chains from a single sample sequenced in a study of blood T cell repertoires in COVID-19. TCRdb keeps only in-frame clones here, not all; method: immunoSEQ multiplex PCR. The repertoire includes more than 350,000 clones, roughly 90% of them detected once, and less than 3.5% sits in the top ten. The sample was peripheral blood. The receptors were gathered from a woman aged 30 to 39 with COVID-19, enrolled during active disease.

CDR3 DNA sequence: TGTGCCAGCAGCCGTGGGCAATTTAGTTCCTACGAGCAGTACGTC. It specifies CASSRGQFSSYEQYV. The rearrangement uses TRBV3-1 (or the pseudogene TRBV3-2) and TRBJ2-7, with no clear D. The CDR3 is 15 residues long. The V and J ends lost 4 bases and 1 base respectively, with 14 bases between them. Germline CDR1 is LGHDT and CDR2 is YNNKEL (reference sequence).

The chain joins TRBV18 to TRBJ1-4, with D hard to call. V was trimmed by 2 bases and J by 4 bases, leaving 14 bases between them. CDR3 length: 16 residues. Germline V gene sequence: CDR1 KGHSH, CDR2 LQKENI. The CDR3 bases are TGTGCCAGCTCACCAGGCTCGGGAAATGGTAATGAAAAACTGTTTTTT. It yields the protein CASSPGSGNGNEKLFF.

CDR3 sequence: CASSSDRRDTQPQHF. The CDR3 coding sequence is TGTGCCAGCAGTTCAGACCGACGGGACACGCAGCCCCAGCATTTT. The rearrangement links TRBV28 to TRBJ1-5; tentatively, D is TRBD1 (6 bases). Germline V CDR1 and CDR2: MDHEN, SYDVKM. V was clipped by 4 bases and J by 7 bases, with 17 bases between them. The CDR3 totals 15 residues.

The gene calls are TRBV28 and TRBJ2-3, with 8 bases identical to TRBD2. J was trimmed by 5 bases and V by 4 bases; bases with no gene match: 8. Looked up from germline, CDR1 is MDHEN and CDR2 is SYDVKM. The CDR3 extends over 15 amino acids. CDR3 in DNA: TGTGCCAGCAGTTCGCGGGAGGAGCAAGTAGATACGCAGTATTTT. Translating gives CASSSREEQVDTQYF.

This rearrangement joins TRBV19 to TRBJ2-1; 14 nucleotides agree with TRBD2. CDR3 length: 19 amino acids. V lost 3 bases to trimming and J lost 9 bases; unmatched junction nucleotides: 16. Germline values: CDR1 LNHDA, CDR2 SQIVND (reference sequence). The DNA for the CDR3 is TGTGCCAGTAGTATTTCTAGACTAGCGGGAGGGCCTTATTCGGGTGAGCAGTTCTTC. Its protein product is CASSISRLAGGPYSGEQFF.

This rearrangement joins TRBV10-1 to TRBJ2-1; TRBD2 might be the D (6 bases). The V end lost 6 bases, the J end lost 8 bases, and 14 bases lay between the germline ends. Germline CDR1 is WNHNN and CDR2 is SYGVQD (reference sequence). CDR3 size: 13 residues. CDR3 sequence: CASSRDLWDEQFF. The CDR3 coding sequence is TGCGCCAGCAGCCGGGACTTGTGGGATGAGCAGTTCTTC.

The rearrangement joins TRBV11-3 to TRBJ2-5; TRBD2 matches 10 bases. Per the germline V gene, CDR1 is SGHNT and CDR2 is YENEEA. The CDR3 runs 16 residues. The V and J ends lost 5 bases and 0 bases, in that order; junction bases with no gene match: 6. As DNA, the CDR3 is TGTGCCAGCAGCGCCGGACTAGCGGCGTACCAAGAGACCCAGTACTTC. Its protein is CASSAGLAAYQETQYF.

The chain combines TRBV6-1 with TRBJ2-7; D is perhaps TRBD1 (5 bases). CDR3 size: 13 residues. V lost 6 bases and J lost 0, with 9 bases in between. The germline V gene has CDR1 MNHNS and CDR2 SASEGT. This CDR3 is CASSQQVSYEQYV. DNA for the CDR3: TGTGCCAGCAGCCAACAGGTCTCCTACGAGCAGTACGTC.

The chain combines TRBV18 with TRBJ2-7, with unresolved D. Trimming pared 2 bases from V and 6 bases from J, leaving 8 bases between. This CDR3 has 12 amino acids. CDR1 is KGHSH, CDR2 LQKENI, per germline. CDR3 region: CASSPGASEQYV. The CDR3 DNA follows: TGTGCCAGCTCACCAGGAGCAAGCGAGCAGTACGTC.